This record looks at one T cell receptor beta chain sequence and its context. The antigen is unknown. Germline loops: CDR1 SGHAT, CDR2 FQNNGV. V was pared by 3 bases and J by 6 bases, with 7 bases of the junction left unmatched. The length of the CDR3 is 15 residues. Produced via immunoSEQ multiplex PCR; TCRdb's table is partial and in-frame only. The sample holds more than 15,000 clones, about 56% seen once. This sample was included in a study of radiation and T cells in renal cell carcinoma. Regarding treatment: treatment-naive control, cytoreductive nephrectomy. Clear cell pathology was present in this patient's renal cell carcinoma. Points from the study as a whole: Compared with controls, irradiated tumors showed greater TCR clonality. Dominant CDR3 motifs occupied more repertoire in irradiated than control tumors. Sampling covered only approximately 1 g of each tumor.

The sequencing here drew on tumor tissue, taken from a patient whose treatment was nephrectomy without radiotherapy. The receptor's source is a man in his fifties with renal cell carcinoma. The gene calls are TRBV11-2 and TRBJ2-1; 8 positions agree with TRBD2. The CDR3, as DNA: TGTGCCAGCAGCTTTGGGCGGGAGGTAGGCAATGAGCAGTTCTTC. This translates into CASSFGREVGNEQFF.